The present TCR beta chain was sequenced within a study of Ad26.COV2.S vaccination and SARS-CoV-2 variants. Method: immunoSEQ multiplex PCR; TCRdb's copy keeps in-frame clones and lacks some. The sample consists of about 180,000 clones, around 88% of them appearing once. V lost 5 bases and J 11 bases, leaving 19 bases between the germline ends. The germline gives CDR1 MNHEY, CDR2 SMNVEV (reference sequence). The CDR3 runs 15 residues. This chain links TRBV27 with TRBJ1-6; D gene uncertain. The clonotype originates from a human donor who had recovered from COVID-19. This specimen consisted of peripheral blood, obtained after recovery from COVID-19. CDR3 nucleotide sequence: TGTGCCAGCAGTCTCGACTCGGGATACCTAACACCCCTCCACTTT. It encodes CASSLDSGYLTPLHF.